The 26 T cell receptor beta chains reported below all come from one sample, sequenced in a study of T cell changes during pregnancy in multiple sclerosis. Repertoires were generated with immunoSEQ multiplex PCR, while TCRdb's copy carries only in-frame clones and drops some. Of some 54,000 clones listed, 93% are singletons. The sample was peripheral blood, taken after pregnancy. These receptors originate from a female donor with multiple sclerosis, enrolled in a pregnancy study.

Here the CDR3 reads CASSLEAGSYEQYF. The CDR3 nucleotides are TGTGCCAGCAGCTTAGAGGCAGGGTCGTACGAGCAGTACTTC. The rearrangement uses TRBV7-6 and TRBJ2-7; perhaps TRBD1 as D (5 bases). V was pared by 1 base and J by 4 bases, with 11 bases between. This CDR3 comprises 14 residues. In germline, CDR1 is SGHVS, CDR2 FNYEAQ.

This chain links TRBV15 with TRBJ2-7; possibly TRBD2 for D (6 bases). The CDR3 is made up of 16 amino acids. The germline CDR1 and CDR2 sequences are LNHNV and YYDKDF (reference sequence). V shed 0 bases and J shed 5 bases, with 17 bases lying between them. CDR3 DNA sequence: TGTGCCACCAGCAGAGACCTCGTCGGGAGCGGCGACGAGCAGTACTTC. Its translation is CATSRDLVGSGDEQYF. The full variable domain, completed using reference TRBV15 and TRBJ2-7, is DAMVIQNPRYQVTQFGKPVTLSCSQTLNHNVMYWYQQKSSQAPKLLFHYYDKDFNNEADTPDNFQSRRPNTSFCFLDIRSPGLGDTAMYLCATSRDLVGSGDEQYFGPGTRLTVT.

This rearrangement joins TRBV11-3 to TRBJ2-1; the match to TRBD2 covers 8 bases. The CDR3 extends over 18 amino acids. J was trimmed by 3 bases and V by 2 bases; bases with no gene match: 12. Germline CDR1 and CDR2: SGHNT and YENEEA. The CDR3 nucleotides read TGTGCCAGCAGCTTAAATAGGCTCGGCCTAGCGGGCTACAATGAGCAGTTCTTC. This sequence encodes CASSLNRLGLAGYNEQFF.

This clone was counted once. J is TRBJ2-6 and V is TRBV19, with D perhaps matching TRBD1 (6 bases). The V end was cut by 2 bases, the J end by 3 bases, with 8 bases between. Germline V gene lookup returns CDR1 LNHDA and CDR2 SQIVND (reference sequence). There are 15 residues in the CDR3. CDR3 bases: TGTGCCAGTAGTATACAGGGGAGTGGGGCCAACGTCCTGACTTTC. Translating gives CASSIQGSGANVLTF. Based on the CDR3 plus reference TRBV19 and TRBJ2-6, the full variable domain is DGGITQSPKYLFRKEGQNVTLSCEQNLNHDAMYWYRQDPGQGLRLIYYSQIVNDFQKGDIAEGYSVSREKKESFPLTVTSAQKNPTAFYLCASSIQGSGANVLTFGAGSRLTVL.

V is TRBV6-1 and J is TRBJ2-7; 11 bases are shared with TRBD2. The CDR3 is 14 residues long. V trimming: 8 bases; J trimming: 2 bases; junction bases outside the gene matches: 5. Germline assignment: CDR1 MNHNS and CDR2 SASEGT. CDR3 in DNA: TGTGCCAGCGGGGGACTAGCGGATACCTACGAGCAGTACTTC. Amino acid sequence: CASGGLADTYEQYF.

The rearrangement joins TRBV7-6 to TRBJ2-1, with TRBD2 identical over 10 bases. CDR1 SGHVS and CDR2 FNYEAQ come from the germline V gene. V shed 1 base and J 4 bases; nucleotides not matched to a gene: 1. This CDR3 spans 15 amino acids. The CDR3: CASSLGTSGYNEQFF. For the CDR3, the DNA is TGTGCCAGCAGCTTAGGGACTAGCGGTTACAATGAGCAGTTCTTC.

The chain recombines TRBV27 with TRBJ2-1, with D tentatively TRBD2 (6 bases). This CDR3 has 16 amino acids. Trimming pared 7 bases from V and 9 bases from J, leaving 25 bases between. From germline, CDR1 is MNHEY and CDR2 SMNVEV (reference sequence). The CDR3: CASNRLNGGVLAEQFF. DNA for the CDR3: TGTGCCAGCAATAGGCTTAATGGCGGGGTTTTGGCTGAGCAGTTCTTC.

The rearrangement joins TRBV6-6 to TRBJ1-1, with TRBD1 identical over 8 bases. Unmatched junction bases numbered 7, after V lost 5 bases and J lost 5 bases. This CDR3 has 14 amino acids. CDR1 is MNHNY, CDR2 SVGAGI, per germline (reference sequence). CDR3 residues: CASSNQGALTEAFF. CDR3 nucleotides: TGTGCCAGCAGTAATCAGGGGGCGCTTACTGAAGCTTTCTTT.

This chain links TRBV4-2 with TRBJ1-3; 8 bases are shared with TRBD1. Germline assignment: CDR1 LGHNA and CDR2 YNFKEQ. This CDR3 contains 15 residues. V dropped 0 bases and J dropped 4; count of bases not matched to a gene: 2. CDR3 sequence (DNA): TGTGCCAGCAGCCAAGATAGGACAGGGGGAAACACCATATATTTT. It specifies CASSQDRTGGNTIYF.

The chain employs TRBV5-4 and TRBJ1-2; no reliable D call. The CDR3 extends over 14 amino acids. The V end lost 0 bases, the J end lost 0 bases, and 6 bases lay between the germline ends. Germline CDR1 reads SGHNT; CDR2 reads YYREEE (reference sequence). In DNA, the CDR3 is TGTGCCAGCAGCTTGGATAGCGCTAACTATGGCTACACCTTC. It specifies CASSLDSANYGYTF.

Notes on this clone: This sample includes further DNA sequences coding for the same CDR3. The V and J genes are TRBV11-2 and TRBJ1-2, with D unclear. Germline V lookup: CDR1 SGHAT, CDR2 FQNNGV. Deletions cut 5 bases from V and 2 bases from J, with 9 bases between. The CDR3 is 13 amino acids. The chain's CDR3 is CASSLGGNYGYTF. Here the CDR3 DNA reads TGTGCCAGCAGCCTCGGCGGAAACTATGGCTACACCTTC.

The chain couples TRBV7-9 to TRBJ2-5; 8 bases are a match to TRBD1. The junction had 0 bases not matched to a gene; V was cut back by 5 bases and J by 4 bases. Germline assignment: CDR1 SEHNR and CDR2 FQNEAQ (reference sequence). The length of the CDR3 is 12 residues. For the CDR3, the DNA is TGTGCCAGCAGCCAGGGGGCAGAGACCCAGTACTTC. Its protein is CASSQGAETQYF.

The chain recombines TRBV4-1 with TRBJ2-7; D is uncertain. CDR1 and CDR2 (germline): MGHRA, YSYEKL. V dropped 0 bases and J dropped 0 bases, with 6 bases sitting between them. This CDR3 has 14 amino acids. The CDR3: CASSQEKYSYEQYF. CDR3 DNA sequence: TGCGCCAGCAGCCAAGAAAAATACTCCTACGAGCAGTACTTC.

V gene TRBV4-1 combines with J gene TRBJ1-2; 7 bases match TRBD1. CDR1 and CDR2 (germline): MGHRA, YSYEKL. The CDR3 runs 16 residues. Germline trimming cut 3 bases from V and 5 bases from J; bases unmatched to any gene: 12. For the CDR3, the DNA is TGCGCCAGCAGCCAGCGACAGGGAATGGGGGCTTATGGCTACACCTTC. Its translation is CASSQRQGMGAYGYTF.

The chain couples TRBV19 to TRBJ1-5, with D maybe TRBD1 (6 bases). Germline V gene sequence: CDR1 LNHDA, CDR2 SQIVND (reference sequence). The CDR3 totals 16 residues. Trimming left V 6 bases short and J 4 bases short, with 19 bases between. CDR3 in DNA: TGTGCCAGTAGCGAATCCGAGACAGGATTTAATCAGCCCCAGCATTTT. This encodes CASSESETGFNQPQHF.

The chain recombines TRBV25-1 with TRBJ1-3, with 7 nucleotides matching TRBD1. The length of the CDR3 is 16 residues. Germline values: CDR1 MGHDK, CDR2 SYGVNS. V lost 5 bases to trimming and J lost 2 bases; unmatched junction nucleotides: 9. Here the CDR3 DNA reads TGTGCCAGCAGTCCACAGGGGTCCCACACTGGAAACACCATATATTTT. This encodes CASSPQGSHTGNTIYF.

V gene TRBV6-6 combines with J gene TRBJ2-7, with unresolved D. Germline V gene data show CDR1 as MNHNY and CDR2 as SVGAGI (reference sequence). V lost 2 bases and J lost 2, with 10 bases in between. This CDR3 is built from 14 residues. DNA of the CDR3: TGTGCCAGCAGTTACCGACTTCTACCCTACGAGCAGTACTTC. The encoded protein is CASSYRLLPYEQYF.

The chain recombines TRBV7-2 with TRBJ2-1; D remains ambiguous. Germline CDR1 SGHTA, CDR2 FQGNSA. V lost 5 bases, J lost 4 bases, and 18 bases lay in between. The CDR3 runs 16 residues. The CDR3 DNA reads TGTGCCAGCAGCCCAGACGTGGAGAGTGGTTACAATGAGCAGTTCTTC. It translates to CASSPDVESGYNEQFF.

This rearrangement joins TRBV2 to TRBJ1-4; D unclear. Between the trimmed V and J ends, which lost 6 bases and 5 bases, there was a span of 16 bases. This CDR3 spans 15 amino acids. In germline, CDR1 is SNHLY, CDR2 FYNNEI. The CDR3 DNA reads as TGTGCCAGCAGGTCGGATGGGAGAGGGAATGAAAAACTGTTTTTT. Translating it yields CASRSDGRGNEKLFF.

This clone was observed once. V is TRBV28 and J is TRBJ2-7, with D perhaps matching TRBD1 (6 bases). The germline V gene encodes CDR1 MDHEN and CDR2 SYDVKM. V was cut by 6 bases and J by 2 bases, with 17 bases left in between. The CDR3 spans 15 residues. The CDR3, as DNA: TGTGCCAGCAGCCCTACAGGGTTGCACACCTACGAGCAGTACTTC. Amino acid sequence: CASSPTGLHTYEQYF.

Only one count was recorded for this clone. This chain links TRBV4-1 with TRBJ1-1; tentative D call: TRBD1 (5 bases). The CDR3 length is 15 residues. Germline CDR1 is MGHRA and CDR2 is YSYEKL. With 0 bases removed from V and 0 bases from J, the gap between germline ends came to 8 bases. Written as DNA, the CDR3 is TGCGCCAGCAGCCAAGATTGGGGGGTGAACACTGAAGCTTTCTTT. It specifies CASSQDWGVNTEAFF.

The chain recombines TRBV7-2 with TRBJ1-2, with no clear D. The CDR3 totals 15 residues. Trimming removed 5 bases at V and 4 bases at J, with 17 bases between. Germline V CDR1 and CDR2: SGHTA, FQGNSA. The CDR3 sequence: CASSPTIEPPYGYTF. The CDR3 DNA reads as TGTGCCAGCAGCCCAACCATAGAGCCTCCCTATGGCTACACCTTC. Looking up the rest from reference TRBV7-2 and TRBJ1-2 gives the full variable domain: GAGVSQSPSNKVTEKGKDVELRCDPISGHTALYWYRQSLGQGLEFLIYFQGNSAPDKSGLPSDRFSAERTGGSVSTLTIQRTQQEDSAVYLCASSPTIEPPYGYTFGSGTRLTVV.

The V and J genes are TRBV6-1 and TRBJ2-1, with a possible D match to TRBD2 (6 bases). The CDR3 runs 14 residues. Germline assignment: CDR1 MNHNS and CDR2 SASEGT. Trimming stripped 3 bases from V and 0 bases from J, with 6 bases between. The CDR3 nucleotides read TGTGCCAGCAGTGACGGGAGCTCCTACAATGAGCAGTTCTTC. Translation: CASSDGSSYNEQFF.

The V gene is TRBV9, the J gene TRBJ1-2; D call uncertain. The CDR3 loop spans 17 amino acids. Trimming left V 0 bases short and J 6 bases short, with 21 bases between. Germline CDR1 reads SGDLS; CDR2 reads YYNGEE. As DNA, the CDR3 is TGTGCCAGCAGCGTAGCCCCGAAAGACTCCTTCCTAAATGGCTACACCTTC. Translating gives CASSVAPKDSFLNGYTF. The entire variable domain, with the rest obtained from reference TRBV9 and TRBJ1-2, is as follows: DSGVTQTPKHLITATGQRVTLRCSPRSGDLSVYWYQQSLDQGLQFLIQYYNGEERAKGNILERFSAQQFPDLHSELNLSSLELGDSALYFCASSVAPKDSFLNGYTFGSGTRLTVV.

The V and J genes are TRBV7-9 and TRBJ2-7; 14 bases align to TRBD2. CDR3 length: 16 residues. V was clipped by 3 bases and J by 6 bases; unmatched bases: 7. The germline V gene encodes CDR1 SEHNR and CDR2 FQNEAQ (reference sequence). The CDR3, as DNA: TGTGCCAGCAGCTTTACCGGGACTAGCGGGAGAGGCGAGCAGTACTTC. It is translated as CASSFTGTSGRGEQYF.

CDR3 sequence: CASSLTSGVPRELFF. CDR3 bases: TGCGCCAGCAGCTTGACTAGCGGGGTCCCCCGGGAGCTGTTTTTT. This rearrangement joins TRBV5-1 to TRBJ2-2, with 10 nucleotides matching TRBD2. Germline values: CDR1 SGHRS, CDR2 YFSETQ. Trimming took 1 base from V and 9 from J; bases not matched to a gene: 6. This CDR3 is built from 15 residues.